The 14 T cell receptor beta chains reported below all come from one sample, sequenced in a study of blood T cell repertoires in COVID-19. The table came from immunoSEQ multiplex PCR; TCRdb's copy has only in-frame clones and leaves some out. The sample carries about 400,000 clones, over 85% recorded once. The specimen was PBMCs or T cells enriched from blood (not recorded which). The origin of the receptors is a woman aged 25 to 39 who had recovered from COVID-19.

This clone was seen only once. The J gene is TRBJ2-1, the V gene TRBV11-2; TRBD2 matches at 12 bases. This CDR3 comprises 16 residues. CDR1 and CDR2 from the germline V gene are SGHAT and FQNNGV. V was pared by 4 bases and J by 8 bases, with 9 bases of the junction left unmatched. In nucleotides, the CDR3 is TGTGCCAGCAGCTCTAAGACTAGCGGGAGAGCCGATGAGCAGTTCTTC. It encodes CASSSKTSGRADEQFF.

The chain recombines TRBV2 with TRBJ2-7; TRBD1 aligns across 7 bases. J lost 7 bases, V lost 8 bases, and 8 bases had no gene match. This CDR3 spans 12 amino acids. Germline V gene lookup returns CDR1 SNHLY and CDR2 FYNNEI. The CDR3 here is CASGKTGYEQYF. CDR3 in DNA: TGTGCCAGCGGGAAGACAGGGTATGAGCAGTACTTC.

The chain couples TRBV4-1 to TRBJ2-1, with TRBD1 as a possible D gene (5 bases). This CDR3 contains 12 residues. Germline-derived CDR1 and CDR2 are MGHRA and YSYEKL. Trimming left V 4 bases short and J 7 bases short, with 8 bases between. The CDR3 nucleotides are TGCGCCAGCAGCCCTTCAGGGAATGAGCAGTTCTTC. Translation gives CASSPSGNEQFF.

Only a few counts were recorded for this clone. This sequence joins TRBV7-3 and TRBJ2-7; D gene unclear. Trimming cost V 5 bases and J 3 bases, with 11 bases left between them. Germline V gene sequence: CDR1 SGHTA, CDR2 FQGTGA. The CDR3 is 13 residues long. The CDR3 loop reads CASSKRTGYEQYF. CDR3 in DNA: TGTGCCAGCAGCAAACGCACTGGCTACGAGCAGTACTTC. Full variable domain (rest looked up from reference TRBV7-3 and TRBJ2-7): GAGVSQTPSNKVTEKGKYVELRCDPISGHTALYWYRQSLGQGPEFLIYFQGTGAADDSGLPNDRFFAVRPEGSVSTLKIQRTERGDSAVYLCASSKRTGYEQYFGPGTRLTVT.

In this sample, this clone turned up once. The chain employs TRBV4-1 and TRBJ1-4; D is perhaps TRBD1 (6 bases). V lost 3 bases to trimming and J lost 4 bases, with 12 bases between them. From germline, CDR1 is MGHRA and CDR2 YSYEKL. This CDR3 region has 15 residues. The CDR3 sequence: CASSQRGQFNEKLFF. DNA of the CDR3: TGCGCCAGCAGCCAGAGAGGACAGTTTAATGAAAAACTGTTTTTT.

This chain links TRBV28 with TRBJ2-7; 7 bases match TRBD1. Per germline, CDR1 MDHEN and CDR2 SYDVKM. Trimming removed 5 bases from V and 2 bases from J; junction bases left unmatched: 9. The CDR3 sequence is 15 residues long. The CDR3 DNA sequence: TGTGCCAGCAGTCTCCACCGGGACAGACCCTACGAGCAGTACTTC. Its protein product is CASSLHRDRPYEQYF.

A single count supports this clone. The chain combines TRBV24-1 with TRBJ1-2; 7 bases align to TRBD1. Looked up from germline, CDR1 is KGHDR and CDR2 is SFDVKD. The J segment lost 3 bases and the V segment lost 7 bases, leaving 10 bases of the junction unmatched. The CDR3 has 15 amino acids. Here the CDR3 DNA reads TGTGCCACCAGGGACAGGACAGTCACGGACTATGGCTACACCTTC. Translating gives CATRDRTVTDYGYTF.

The rearrangement links TRBV3-1 (or the pseudogene TRBV3-2) to TRBJ1-2, with no clear D. Trimming stripped 0 bases from V and 2 bases from J, with 7 bases between. The CDR3 is 14 amino acids. CDR1 and CDR2 (germline): LGHDT, YNNKEL (reference sequence). CDR3 nucleotide sequence: TGTGCCAGCAGCCAAGACGGGGAGAACTATGGCTACACCTTC. Its protein product is CASSQDGENYGYTF.

The chain's CDR3 is CASSSGLAGGPDTGELFF. DNA of the CDR3: TGTGCCAGCAGCTCGGGACTAGCGGGGGGGCCAGACACCGGGGAGCTGTTTTTT. The gene calls are TRBV5-4 and TRBJ2-2, with 16 nucleotides matching TRBD2. CDR1 SGHNT and CDR2 YYREEE come from the germline V gene (reference sequence). There are 18 residues in the CDR3. V was clipped by 3 bases and J by 3 bases; unmatched bases: 5. The whole variable domain, filled in from reference TRBV5-4 and TRBJ2-2, reads ETGVTQSPTHLIKTRGQQVTLRCSSQSGHNTVSWYQQALGQGPQFIFQYYREEENGRGNFPPRFSGLQFPNYSSELNVNALELDDSALYLCASSSGLAGGPDTGELFFGEGSRLTVL.

V gene TRBV19 combines with J gene TRBJ1-5; the match to TRBD1 covers 11 bases. The CDR3 sequence is 16 residues long. Per the germline V gene, CDR1 is LNHDA and CDR2 is SQIVND (reference sequence). V dropped 4 bases and J dropped 2; count of bases not matched to a gene: 4. CDR3 DNA: TGTGCCAGTAGTACCCGGGACAGGGGGGGCAATCAGCCCCAGCATTTT. This translates into CASSTRDRGGNQPQHF.

The chain joins TRBV19 to TRBJ2-5, with a weak D call TRBD2 (7 bases). This CDR3 has 13 amino acids. V dropped 6 bases and J dropped 5 bases, with 13 bases sitting between them. From germline, CDR1 is LNHDA and CDR2 SQIVND (reference sequence). The CDR3: CASSLGGRETQYF. Here the CDR3 DNA reads TGTGCCAGTAGCCTGGGGGGGCGGGAGACCCAGTACTTC.

V usage is TRBV12-3 or TRBV12-4 and J usage is TRBJ2-1, with 9 bases aligning to TRBD2. The J segment lost 10 bases and the V segment lost 6 bases, leaving 7 bases of the junction unmatched. There are 13 residues in the CDR3. CDR3 region: CASRPSGGREQFF. Here the CDR3 DNA reads TGTGCCAGCAGACCGAGCGGGGGGAGGGAGCAGTTCTTC.

This chain connects TRBV7-3 to TRBJ2-3, with D hard to call. Germline CDR1 SGHTA, CDR2 FQGTGA. V lost 1 base, J lost 0 bases, and 11 bases lay in between. CDR3 length: 16 amino acids. The CDR3 DNA follows: TGTGCCAGCAGCTTAATGCTCACAGTTAGCACAGATACGCAGTATTTT. Protein: CASSLMLTVSTDTQYF.

V and J are TRBV6-2 or TRBV6-3 and TRBJ1-2; D gene ambiguous. Germline V gives CDR1 MNHEY, CDR2 SVGEGT. V dropped 3 bases and J dropped 8 bases, with 10 bases sitting between them. This CDR3 is 12 amino acids long. Here the CDR3 DNA reads TGTGCCAGCAGTTATAGTGAGCCAGGCTACACCTTC. Its translation is CASSYSEPGYTF.